This T cell receptor beta chain was sequenced in a study of blood T cell repertoires in COVID-19. Participant age was about 18 to 89 years, and participants resided in about two dozen US areas. With V trimmed by 4 bases and J by 4 bases, 5 bases remained unmatched. This CDR3 is built from 15 residues. Germline lookup yields CDR1 SGHTA and CDR2 FQGTGA. The method was immunoSEQ multiplex PCR; TCRdb's version includes in-frame clones alone and lacks a portion of them. Of 300,000 to 450,000 clones detected, approximately 90% appear once; the ten largest clones hold around 1.2%. The V call is TRBV7-3, the J call TRBJ2-1; TRBD2 matches 9 bases. The receptor was isolated from a woman under 30 who had recovered from COVID-19. The sample consisted of PBMCs or T cells enriched from blood (not recorded which). The CDR3 bases are TGTGCCAGCAGCTCCGCGGGGGGGCGGTACAATGAGCAGTTCTTC. Amino acid sequence: CASSSAGGRYNEQFF.